The clone carrying this T cell receptor (beta chain) has only a few counts. Its specificity is not known. Germline values: CDR1 MDHEN, CDR2 SYDVKM. The CDR3 is 15 amino acids. Trimming at V came to 6 bases and at J to 2 bases, leaving 6 bases not matched to a gene. Some clones are missing from TCRdb's copy, which holds only in-frame ones; the method was immunoSEQ multiplex PCR. This table has fewer than 2.5 million clones, approximately 93% appearing once. The data were obtained in a study of shared clonotypes between healthy human individuals. Study observations and caveats: Clonotypes shared by all four sorted-subset donors had higher generation probabilities than non-shared clonotypes.

Source material: naive CD4+ T cells from PBMCs. Subset given: CD45RA+ positively selected. The sequence derives from a man aged 18 to 35 in good health. Some clones in this sample may be carry-over from other donors' samples. V is TRBV28 and J is TRBJ1-5; TRBD1 aligns across 8 bases. The CDR3 bases are TGTGCCAGCAGGCCCCAGGACAGGGGCAATCAGCCCCAGCATTTT. Translating gives CASRPQDRGNQPQHF.